The rows below give T cell receptor beta chains drawn from one sample of a study of CD8+ T cells in alopecia areata. Some clones are missing from TCRdb's copy, which holds only in-frame ones; the method was immunoSEQ multiplex PCR. The sample holds some 170,000 clones, around 64% seen once. This specimen consisted of CD8+ T cells sorted from blood, obtained at week 0. Receptors were obtained from a human donor with alopecia areata. Both conserved end residues are part of each CDR3. A D gene is named only where the DNA matches it firmly. Expanded clones are given a class, and other clones once, few, many or no size at all.

d_gene,v_gene,j_gene,abundance,CDR3aa,CDR3nt
-,TRBV13,TRBJ1-2,once,CASSMRTVLGGYTF,TGTGCCAGCAGCATGAGGACGGTCCTGGGAGGCTACACCTTC
-,TRBV7-9,TRBJ1-1,few,CASSSMNTEAFF,TGTGCCAGCAGCTCGATGAACACTGAAGCTTTCTTT
-,TRBV7-2,TRBJ2-7,-,CASSRLREPYEQYF,TGTGCCAGCAGCCGTCTAAGGGAGCCCTACGAGCAGTACTTC
TRBD1,TRBV5-1,TRBJ2-3,-,CASSQDYRGHSSDTQYF,TGCGCCAGCAGCCAGGACTACAGGGGGCATTCCTCAGATACGCAGTATTTT
-,TRBV9,TRBJ1-2,-,CASRDHSTQGGRHTF,TGTGCCAGCCGGGACCACTCAACTCAAGGGGGGCGTCACACCTTC
-,TRBV5-6,TRBJ2-7,few,CASSDGTYAGYEQYF,TGTGCCAGCAGCGACGGGACTTACGCAGGCTACGAGCAGTACTTC
-,TRBV6-5,TRBJ2-1,-,CASSYGSGNEQFF,TGTGCCAGCAGTTACGGTAGTGGCAATGAGCAGTTCTTC
TRBD2,TRBV2,TRBJ2-1,-,CASSSLAGINNEQFF,TGTGCCAGCAGTTCACTAGCGGGGATTAACAATGAGCAGTTCTTC
-,TRBV9,TRBJ2-1,-,CASSAEFPLIEQFF,TGTGCCAGCAGCGCCGAGTTCCCCTTGATTGAGCAGTTCTTC
TRBD1,TRBV29-1,TRBJ1-4,-,CSAEQGRKEKLFF,TGCAGCGCCGAACAGGGGAGGAAGGAAAAACTGTTTTTT
-,TRBV7-9,TRBJ1-2,-,CASSLALIYTF,TGTGCCAGCAGCCTAGCTTTGATCTACACCTTC
-,TRBV19,TRBJ2-5,-,CASSFGETQYF,TGTGCCAGTAGTTTCGGGGAGACCCAGTACTTC
-,TRBV15,TRBJ1-5,-,CATGDNQPQHF,TGTGCCACAGGGGACAATCAGCCCCAGCATTTT
-,TRBV25-1,TRBJ1-4,-,CASSDPQQGGYEKLFF,TGTGCCAGCAGTGACCCCCAACAGGGAGGGTATGAAAAACTGTTTTTT
-,TRBV5-1,TRBJ2-7,few,CASSLVAVNSYEQYF,TGCGCCAGCAGCTTGGTGGCAGTCAACTCCTACGAGCAGTACTTC
-,TRBV29-1,TRBJ1-1,once,CSVDPGNTEAFF,TGCAGCGTTGACCCGGGGAACACTGAAGCTTTCTTT
-,TRBV27,TRBJ2-7,-,CASSLKGRSSYEQYF,TGTGCCAGCAGTTTAAAGGGTAGGAGCTCCTACGAGCAGTACTTC
-,TRBV19,TRBJ1-5,-,CASSISPSQPQHF,TGTGCCAGTAGTATAAGCCCTTCTCAGCCCCAGCATTTT
-,TRBV2,TRBJ2-1,-,CASSEVFNEQFF,TGTGCCAGCAGTGAAGTATTCAATGAGCAGTTCTTC
-,TRBV10-2,TRBJ1-6,few,CASSPGHGNSPLHF,TGCGCCAGCAGTCCGGGACACGGGAATTCACCCCTCCACTTT
TRBD1,TRBV13,TRBJ2-3,-,CASSLAGQYYTDTQYF,TGTGCCAGCAGCTTAGCGGGACAGTATTACACAGATACGCAGTATTTT
TRBD2,TRBV13,TRBJ2-3,few,CASSSRTSAFLDTQYF,TGTGCCAGCAGCTCCAGGACTAGCGCCTTCCTGGATACGCAGTATTTT
TRBD1,TRBV4-1,TRBJ2-5,few,CASSQPGDSQETQYF,TGCGCCAGCAGCCAACCTGGGGACAGCCAAGAGACCCAGTACTTC
-,TRBV5-1,TRBJ1-2,-,CASSLEAGNYGYTF,TGCGCCAGCAGCTTGGAGGCGGGAAACTATGGCTACACCTTC
-,TRBV4-1,TRBJ1-1,-,CASSQAPNRVGTEAFF,TGCGCCAGCAGCCAAGCCCCCAACAGGGTGGGCACTGAAGCTTTCTTT
TRBD1,TRBV29-1,TRBJ1-5,-,CSADRGLFQPQHF,TGCAGCGCGGACAGGGGGCTTTTTCAGCCCCAGCATTTT
-,TRBV30,TRBJ2-7,-,CAWSVGYEQYF,TGTGCCTGGAGTGTGGGTTACGAGCAGTACTTC
TRBD1,TRBV5-1,TRBJ2-7,-,CASSLEGQSYEQYF,TGCGCCAGCAGCTTGGAGGGACAGAGCTACGAGCAGTACTTC
-,TRBV19,TRBJ2-3,few,CASSMAGRTDTQYF,TGTGCCAGTAGTATGGCGGGAAGGACAGATACGCAGTATTTT
-,TRBV27,TRBJ1-6,-,CASSPGAGPLHF,TGTGCCAGCAGTCCAGGGGCGGGACCCCTCCACTTT
TRBD2,TRBV30,TRBJ2-3,-,CAWSLSGGTDTQYF,TGTGCCTGGAGTTTGAGCGGGGGCACAGATACGCAGTATTTT
-,TRBV30,TRBJ2-7,few,CAWSERGGEFAF,TGTGCCTGGAGTGAGCGAGGAGGGGAGTTTGCCTTC
-,TRBV7-9,TRBJ1-1,-,CASSLGAMNTEAFF,TGTGCCAGCAGCTTAGGCGCGATGAACACTGAAGCTTTCTTT
-,TRBV13,TRBJ1-2,once,CASSLVGGSRGTGYGYTF,TGTGCCAGCAGCTTAGTCGGCGGGTCTCGGGGGACGGGCTATGGCTACACCTTC
-,TRBV4-2,TRBJ1-1,-,CASMGVTANTEAFF,TGTGCCAGCATGGGGGTAACAGCGAACACTGAAGCTTTCTTT
-,TRBV30,TRBJ1-1,few,CAWSVSRTEAFF,TGTGCCTGGAGTGTCTCCCGGACTGAAGCTTTCTTT
TRBD1,TRBV10-3,TRBJ1-1,-,CAIRDRGNTEAFF,TGTGCCATCCGTGACAGGGGGAACACTGAAGCTTTCTTT
-,TRBV10-1,TRBJ2-6,-,CASSESGSGANVLTF,TGCGCCAGCAGTGAGTCGGGCTCTGGGGCCAACGTCCTGACTTTC
TRBD1,TRBV19,TRBJ1-1,-,CASTGQGMNTEAFF,TGTGCCAGTACGGGACAGGGGATGAACACTGAAGCTTTCTTT
TRBD2,TRBV9,TRBJ2-1,few,CASSETSGGAGEQFF,TGTGCCAGCAGCGAGACTAGCGGGGGGGCCGGTGAGCAGTTCTTC
-,TRBV2,TRBJ2-1,-,CASMSTEQFF,TGTGCCAGCATGAGCACTGAGCAGTTCTTC
-,TRBV5-6,TRBJ2-1,-,CASSLAVREQFF,TGTGCCAGCAGCTTGGCTGTCAGGGAGCAGTTCTTC
TRBD1,TRBV4-1,TRBJ2-2,-,CATTRQGAGELFF,TGCGCCACTACCCGACAGGGGGCCGGGGAGCTGTTTTTT
-,TRBV4-1,TRBJ1-1,-,CASSPFRGDTEAFF,TGCGCCAGCAGCCCCTTTAGGGGGGATACTGAAGCTTTCTTT
-,TRBV5-6,TRBJ1-1,few,CASSLEGLLAEAFF,TGTGCCAGCAGCTTGGAGGGGCTGTTGGCTGAAGCTTTCTTT
TRBD1,TRBV5-1,TRBJ2-2,-,CASSVTGTDGELFF,TGCGCCAGCAGCGTAACCGGGACAGACGGGGAGCTGTTTTTT
-,TRBV2,TRBJ2-7,-,CASRGVDSPKHEQYF,TGTGCCAGCAGGGGAGTTGACAGCCCTAAACACGAGCAGTACTTC
TRBD1,TRBV9,TRBJ1-2,-,CASTDRADGYTF,TGTGCCAGCACGGACAGGGCGGATGGCTACACCTTC
-,TRBV29-1,TRBJ1-1,few,CSVKGGFGTEAFF,TGCAGCGTTAAGGGAGGATTTGGCACTGAAGCTTTCTTT
-,TRBV5-1,TRBJ2-1,few,CASSQAGPTDEQFF,TGCGCCAGCAGTCAAGCGGGCCCCACAGATGAGCAGTTCTTC
-,TRBV5-1,TRBJ2-3,-,CASSLATNTDTQYF,TGCGCCAGCAGCTTGGCCACAAACACAGATACGCAGTATTTT
-,TRBV29-1,TRBJ1-1,-,CSVSGEYTEAFF,TGCAGCGTTTCCGGAGAGTACACTGAAGCTTTCTTT